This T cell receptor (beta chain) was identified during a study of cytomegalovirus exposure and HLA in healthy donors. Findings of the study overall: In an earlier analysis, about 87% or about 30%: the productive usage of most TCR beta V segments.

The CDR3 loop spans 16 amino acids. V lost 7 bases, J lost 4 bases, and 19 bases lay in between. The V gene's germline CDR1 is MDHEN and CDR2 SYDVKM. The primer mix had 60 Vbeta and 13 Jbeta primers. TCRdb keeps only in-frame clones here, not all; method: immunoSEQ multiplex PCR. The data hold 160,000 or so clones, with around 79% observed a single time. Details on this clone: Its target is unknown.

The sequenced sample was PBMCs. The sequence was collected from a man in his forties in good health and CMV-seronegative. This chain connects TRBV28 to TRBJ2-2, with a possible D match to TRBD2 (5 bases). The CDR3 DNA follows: TGTGCCAGCACCCGGGAACCTACCTCACCCACCGGGGAGCTGTTTTTT. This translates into CASTREPTSPTGELFF.